This section outlines one T cell receptor (beta chain) sequence together with its context. The sample comes from a study of graft-versus-host responses after intestinal transplantation. Study-level background: Transplants given to recipients were multivisceral, liver-intestinal, or isolated intestinal. All recipients got anti-thymocyte globulin induction, then tacrolimus and steroids for approximately three years.

The table came from immunoSEQ multiplex PCR; TCRdb's copy has only in-frame clones and leaves some out. The sample lists about 4,300 clones, about 80% occurring once. Lymphocytes from graft epithelium and lamina propria were isolated. CDR1 is GTSNPN, CDR2 SVGIG, per germline (reference sequence). The CDR3 is 13 amino acids. V was trimmed by 4 bases and J by 4 bases, leaving 13 bases between them. This TCR was sampled from a human patient who received an intestinal transplant, so some T cells may come from the graft donor. Sequenced here: ileum tissue, sampled 9 days after transplant. The V gene is TRBV30, the J gene TRBJ2-5; D not resolved. This CDR3 is CAWTLLTRETQYF. CDR3 in DNA: TGTGCCTGGACCTTACTGACAAGAGAGACCCAGTACTTC.